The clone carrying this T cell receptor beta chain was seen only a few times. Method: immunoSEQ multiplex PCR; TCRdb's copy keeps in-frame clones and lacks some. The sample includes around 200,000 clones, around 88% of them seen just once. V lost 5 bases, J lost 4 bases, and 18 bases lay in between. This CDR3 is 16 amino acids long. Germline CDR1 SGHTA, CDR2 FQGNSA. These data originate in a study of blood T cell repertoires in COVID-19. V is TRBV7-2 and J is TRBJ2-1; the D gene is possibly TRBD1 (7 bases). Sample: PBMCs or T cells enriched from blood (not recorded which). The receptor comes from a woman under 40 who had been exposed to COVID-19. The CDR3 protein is CASSTPRRGLYNEQFF. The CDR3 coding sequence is TGTGCCAGCAGCACTCCGAGGAGGGGGCTGTACAATGAGCAGTTCTTC.